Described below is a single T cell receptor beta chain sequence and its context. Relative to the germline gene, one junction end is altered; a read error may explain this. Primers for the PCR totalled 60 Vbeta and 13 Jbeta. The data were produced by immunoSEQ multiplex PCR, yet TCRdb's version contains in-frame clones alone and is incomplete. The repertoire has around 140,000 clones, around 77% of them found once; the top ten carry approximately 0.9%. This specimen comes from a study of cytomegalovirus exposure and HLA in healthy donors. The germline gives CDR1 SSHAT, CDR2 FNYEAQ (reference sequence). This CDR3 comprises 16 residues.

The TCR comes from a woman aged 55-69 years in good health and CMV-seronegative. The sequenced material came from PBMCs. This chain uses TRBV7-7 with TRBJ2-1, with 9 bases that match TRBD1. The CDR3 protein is CASSLEWTGEYNEQFF. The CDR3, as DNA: TGTGCTAGCAGCTTAGAATGGACAGGGGAGTACAATGAGCAGTTCTTC.